Listed below are T cell receptor beta chains from one sample, sequenced in a study of blood T cell repertoires in COVID-19. Assay used: immunoSEQ multiplex PCR; TCRdb lists only in-frame clones, some missing. The sample lists 150,000 to 200,000 clones, 75% to 85% occurring once. Sequencing was done on a sample of PBMCs or T cells enriched from blood (not recorded which). The receptors were sampled from a woman between 50 and 59 years old with acute COVID-19. CDR3s include the opening cysteine and the closing phenylalanine or tryptophan. Fields, in order: J gene, clone size, V gene, CDR3 protein. Rows may omit the clone size; those that give it use once, few, many or a size class.

>TRBJ1-2|NA|TRBV7-9
CASSFARQAYGYTF
>TRBJ1-2|NA|TRBV28
CASKRQGRNGYTF
>TRBJ1-5|NA|TRBV2
CASRFRGNQPQHF
>TRBJ1-4|NA|TRBV4-1
CASSQDGTGGEKLFF
>TRBJ1-2|NA|TRBV2
CASRALRDTTNYGYTF
>TRBJ1-1|NA|TRBV14
CASSQIKGGGRGATEAFF
>TRBJ1-2|NA|TRBV5-1
CASSHLQGNYGYTF
>TRBJ2-5|NA|TRBV9
CASSSGETGGETQYF
>TRBJ1-5|NA|TRBV19
CASSIFQDSPNQPQHF
>TRBJ1-2|NA|TRBV28
CASSLGGYGGGYTF
>TRBJ1-1|few|TRBV4-2
CASSQAADPPTEAFF
>TRBJ1-2|NA|TRBV7-2
CASSLAGGPIEGYTF
>TRBJ1-5|NA|TRBV6-6
CASSPGGGPSPQHF
>TRBJ2-3|NA|TRBV27
CASSLSFGKGQAHTQYF
>TRBJ2-1|NA|TRBV24-1
CATSGATSEQFF
>TRBJ2-5|NA|TRBV28
CASPSPTGGGRSTQYF
>TRBJ2-3|NA|TRBV21-1
CASSSKGGVFMDTQYF
>TRBJ2-2|NA|TRBV2
CASEGQGAPGELFF
>TRBJ2-5|NA|TRBV7-2
CASSLGQGGQETQYF
>TRBJ1-3|NA|TRBV5-6
CASSLGDRGSSGNTIYF
>TRBJ2-2|NA|TRBV21-1
CASSKTVFDTTGELFF
>TRBJ1-2|once|TRBV7-2
CASSPGRGADGYTF
>TRBJ2-3|NA|TRBV28
CASDRASTDTQYF
>TRBJ1-2|NA|TRBV29-1
CSVGGDYGYTF
>TRBJ1-2|NA|TRBV5-4
CASSLGGTQSNYGYTF
>TRBJ1-6|NA|TRBV5-1
CASSLEYRGRYNSPLHF
>TRBJ1-6|NA|TRBV7-3
CASSLGWEGSSRGYNSPLHF
>TRBJ2-3|once|TRBV5-4
CASPGPPGGRFTDTQYF